This paragraph reports one T cell receptor beta chain. Its antigen specificity is not known. Base qualities are missing; no much larger clone stands one base away. TCR CDR3 regions were amplified from genomic DNA by multiplex PCR using the deep immunoSEQ assay. Extracted genomic DNA from each cell subset was distributed evenly across all wells of several immunoSEQ 96-well plates, and each plate was treated as a replicate. For sorted subsets, each replicate PCR was loaded with 200 ng genomic DNA, equivalent to approximately 33,000 T cell genomes. The purified libraries were quantified using a Qubit 3.0 fluorometer, sized with a Bioanalyzer 2100, and then quantified again using the KAPA Library Quantification kit. A separate single-read 150-cycle Illumina NextSeq 550 flow cell was used to sequence each immunoSEQ 96-well plate. The study's processing was this. Because the immunoSEQ output included only junctional sequences and no quality scores, the filtering could not be the same as the filtering used for full-length reads. Sequences were annotated with PyIR, a Python wrapper for IgBLAST v1.9, and V/J genes and CDR3 were assigned using IMGT germline references. Any read was removed if the V/J assignment was weak (E-value above 1e-6), the CDR3 was missing, or the read contained stop codons, out-of-frame junctions, or ambiguous translated residues. V3J clonotypes were defined as sequences sharing an identical inferred V gene, J gene, and CDR3 amino acid sequence. To compute the percentage overlap between repertoires, the number of shared unique clonotypes was divided by the size of the smaller repertoire. RTK rarefaction, the Chao1 estimator, and Recon v2.1 estimates of unobserved clonotypes were used to assess repertoire richness. OLGA was used to compute generation probabilities for all TCRbeta clonotypes that the gDNA method yielded from a few donors. This is the immuneACCESS table as TCRdb keeps it, with only in-frame sequences that have V and J called. A part of the clones is gone; compared with another copy, unresolved V genes explain less than half, and the rest is unexplained. V and J calls and clone size come straight from that table; D and trimming were deduced from the DNA. Counted in this sample were 760,000 or so clones; around 96% of them appeared once. The biggest ten clones account for under 0.3% of the sample.

Deletion took 2 bases off V and 4 bases off J, with a span of 15 bases between the germline ends. Via the germline V gene, CDR1 is SGHTS and CDR2 YDEGEE. From cysteine to phenylalanine, the CDR3 is 15 amino acids long. The only DNA kept is the CDR3, 45 bases in frame from the first base. This specimen belongs to a study of shared clonotypes between healthy human individuals (dated by TCRdb to the early 2020s). About the investigation overall: The cohort comprised a couple of women and a few men aged 18 to 49 years. The study deeply sequenced blood TCR repertoires of several healthy adults to estimate repertoire size and the extent of clonotype sharing between individuals. To increase sequencing depth and limit assay-specific biases, different laboratories used diverse techniques to prepare libraries and sequence TCR repertoires. Leukapheresis yielded between about 0.9 and 8.9 billion PBMCs per donor. Per donor, three plates each were used for CD4 naive and CD4 memory, two for CD8 naive, and one for CD8 memory.

CD8 naive samples were CD45RO-negative cells positively selected for CCR7, giving a CD45RA+CCR7+ population that excluded TemRA cells. Healthy HIV-negative adults with no recently reported acute infections or vaccinations were included as donors. All donors were Caucasian adults living in Nashville, Tennessee, USA. Blood was collected by leukapheresis, and PBMCs were isolated by Ficoll-Histopaque density gradient centrifugation and then cryopreserved in liquid nitrogen vapor phase. Analytical flow cytometry was used to check the purity and quantity of each magnetically sorted T cell population. From each sorted fraction, genomic DNA was isolated and quantified by UV absorbance on a Nanodrop 2000c. Study-wide conclusions, independent of this receptor: When four donors were compared, the shared fraction of clonotypes was around 4.6% for naive CD4, 3% to 4% for naive CD8, more than 2% for memory CD4, and 0.4% for memory CD8. Estimated clonotype richness was generally larger for naive than for memory subsets. Compared with non-shared clonotypes, clonotypes shared by all four sorted-subset donors had higher generation probabilities. Because the study included only a small number of donors, the genetic and exposure-history diversity represented was limited. Even with the large sequencing depth, rarefaction of the sorted-subset datasets indicated that sequencing was incomplete. Sampling was limited to blood, and TCR repertoires in tissue likely differ from TCR repertoires in blood. Pairwise subsampling led to the expectation that sequencing depth would affect the degree of clonotype sharing among donors.

The source is a man younger than 40 in good health. The chain is made from TRBV5-8 and TRBJ1-2; the D gene is perhaps TRBD1, on 5 matching bases. The sample consisted of naive CD8+ T cells sorted from blood. The intended sense of this specimen's cell subset or site label: CD45RA+CCR7+. The nucleotide sequence is TGTGCCAGCAGCTTTGGAACCGGGACGGCCTATGGCTACACCTTC. This codes for CASSFGTGTAYGYTF.